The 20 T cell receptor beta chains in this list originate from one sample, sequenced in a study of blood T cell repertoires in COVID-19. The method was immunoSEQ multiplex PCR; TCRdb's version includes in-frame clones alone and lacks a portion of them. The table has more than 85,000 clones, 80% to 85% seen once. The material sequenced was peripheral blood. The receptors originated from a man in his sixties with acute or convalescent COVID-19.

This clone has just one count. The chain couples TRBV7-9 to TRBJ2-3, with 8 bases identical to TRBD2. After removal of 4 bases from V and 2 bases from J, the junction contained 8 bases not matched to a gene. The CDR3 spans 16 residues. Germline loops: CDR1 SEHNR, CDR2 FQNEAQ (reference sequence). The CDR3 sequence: CASSYASAGVTDTQYF. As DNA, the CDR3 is TGTGCCAGCAGCTACGCCTCAGCGGGGGTCACAGATACGCAGTATTTT.

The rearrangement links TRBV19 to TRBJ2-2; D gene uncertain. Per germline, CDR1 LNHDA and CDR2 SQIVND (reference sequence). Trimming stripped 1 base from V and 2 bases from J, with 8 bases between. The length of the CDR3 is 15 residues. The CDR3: CASSIGEANTGELFF. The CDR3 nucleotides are TGTGCCAGTAGTATAGGAGAGGCTAACACCGGGGAGCTGTTTTTT. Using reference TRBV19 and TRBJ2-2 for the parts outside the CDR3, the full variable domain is DGGITQSPKYLFRKEGQNVTLSCEQNLNHDAMYWYRQDPGQGLRLIYYSQIVNDFQKGDIAEGYSVSREKKESFPLTVTSAQKNPTAFYLCASSIGEANTGELFFGEGSRLTVL.

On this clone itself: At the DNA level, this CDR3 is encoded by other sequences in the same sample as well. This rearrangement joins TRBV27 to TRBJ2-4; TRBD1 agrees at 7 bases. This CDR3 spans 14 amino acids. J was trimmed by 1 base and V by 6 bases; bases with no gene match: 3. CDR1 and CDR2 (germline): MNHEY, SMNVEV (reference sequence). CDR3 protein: CASSKTGAKNIQYF. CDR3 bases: TGTGCCAGCAGCAAGACAGGGGCCAAAAACATTCAGTACTTC.

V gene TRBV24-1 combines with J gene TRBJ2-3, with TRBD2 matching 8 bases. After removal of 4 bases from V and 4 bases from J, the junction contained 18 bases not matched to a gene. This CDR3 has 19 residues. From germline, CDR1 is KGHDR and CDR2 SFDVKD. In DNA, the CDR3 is TGTGCCACCAGTGACCCGGGGGGGGCTGGGGGGATACTGGCAGATACGCAGTATTTT. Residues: CATSDPGGAGGILADTQYF.

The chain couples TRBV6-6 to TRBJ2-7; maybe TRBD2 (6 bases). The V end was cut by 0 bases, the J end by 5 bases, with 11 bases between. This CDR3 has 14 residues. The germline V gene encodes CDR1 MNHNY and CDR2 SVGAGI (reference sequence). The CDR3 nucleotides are TGTGCCAGCAGTTACTCGGACGGCGGGGACGAGCAGTACTTC. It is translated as CASSYSDGGDEQYF.

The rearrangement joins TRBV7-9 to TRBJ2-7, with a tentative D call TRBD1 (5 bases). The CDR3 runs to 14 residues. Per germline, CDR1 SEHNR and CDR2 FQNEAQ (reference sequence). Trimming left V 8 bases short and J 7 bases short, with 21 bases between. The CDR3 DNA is TGTGCCAGCGATGCCGACGTCAGGGTCGGAGAGCAGTACTTC. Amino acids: CASDADVRVGEQYF.

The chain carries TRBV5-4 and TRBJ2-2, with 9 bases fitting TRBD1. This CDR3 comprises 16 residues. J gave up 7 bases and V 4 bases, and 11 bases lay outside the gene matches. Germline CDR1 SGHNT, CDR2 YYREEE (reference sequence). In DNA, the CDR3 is TGTGCCAGCAGCACCACCGGGACAGGGCCGATCGGGGAGCTGTTTTTT. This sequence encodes CASSTTGTGPIGELFF. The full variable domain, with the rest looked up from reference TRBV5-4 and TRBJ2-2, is ETGVTQSPTHLIKTRGQQVTLRCSSQSGHNTVSWYQQALGQGPQFIFQYYREEENGRGNFPPRFSGLQFPNYSSELNVNALELDDSALYLCASSTTGTGPIGELFFGEGSRLTVL.

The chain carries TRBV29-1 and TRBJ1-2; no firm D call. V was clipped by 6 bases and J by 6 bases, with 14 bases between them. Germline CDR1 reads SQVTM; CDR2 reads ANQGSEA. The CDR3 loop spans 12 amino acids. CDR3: CSVRREENGYTF. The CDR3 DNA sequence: TGCAGCGTGAGAAGGGAGGAAAATGGCTACACCTTC.

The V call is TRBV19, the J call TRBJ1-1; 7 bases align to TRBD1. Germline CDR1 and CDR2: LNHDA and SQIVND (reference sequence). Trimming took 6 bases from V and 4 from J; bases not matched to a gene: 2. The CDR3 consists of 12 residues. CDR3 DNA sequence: TGTGCCAGTAGCAGGGGGACCACTGAAGCTTTCTTT. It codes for CASSRGTTEAFF.

CDR3 DNA: TGTGCCATCAGTGAGTCGGCCTCGGGAAACACCATATATTTT. It encodes CAISESASGNTIYF. The chain is built from TRBV10-3 and TRBJ1-3; D is uncertain. Germline V gene sequence: CDR1 ENHRY, CDR2 SYGVKD. Trimming removed 0 bases at V and 4 bases at J, with 7 bases between. The CDR3 is made up of 14 amino acids.

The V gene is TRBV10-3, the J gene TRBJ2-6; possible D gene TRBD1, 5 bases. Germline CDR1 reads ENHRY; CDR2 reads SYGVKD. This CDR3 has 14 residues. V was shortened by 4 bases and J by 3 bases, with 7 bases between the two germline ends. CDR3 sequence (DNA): TGTGCCATCAGTGTAGGGGTTGGGGCCAACGTCCTGACTTTC. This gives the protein CAISVGVGANVLTF.

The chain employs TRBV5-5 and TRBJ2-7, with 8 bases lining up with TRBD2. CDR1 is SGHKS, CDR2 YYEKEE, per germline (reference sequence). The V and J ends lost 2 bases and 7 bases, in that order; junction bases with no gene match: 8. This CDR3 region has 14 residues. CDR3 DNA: TGTGCCAGCAGCTTATACCCGGGAGGGGAAGAGCAGTACGTC. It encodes CASSLYPGGEEQYV.

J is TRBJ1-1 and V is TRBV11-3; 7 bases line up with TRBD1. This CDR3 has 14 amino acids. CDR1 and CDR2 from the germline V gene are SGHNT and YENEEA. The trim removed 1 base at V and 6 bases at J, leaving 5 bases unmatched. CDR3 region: CASSLVGQVAEAFF. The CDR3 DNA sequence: TGTGCCAGCAGCTTAGTCGGACAGGTGGCTGAAGCTTTCTTT.

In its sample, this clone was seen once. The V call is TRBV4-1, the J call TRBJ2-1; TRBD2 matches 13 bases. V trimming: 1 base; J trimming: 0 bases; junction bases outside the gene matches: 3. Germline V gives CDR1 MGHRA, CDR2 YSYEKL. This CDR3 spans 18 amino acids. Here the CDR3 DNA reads TGCGCCAGCAGCCAAGGACTAGCGGGAGGTCCCTCCTACAATGAGCAGTTCTTC. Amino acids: CASSQGLAGGPSYNEQFF.

CDR3 region: CASSSQGTENTEAFF. DNA of the CDR3: TGTGCCAGCAGCAGTCAGGGGACAGAGAACACTGAAGCTTTCTTT. The J gene is TRBJ1-1, the V gene TRBV11-2; 7 positions agree with TRBD1. The CDR3 covers 15 residues. Trimming cost V 5 bases and J 1 base; bases outside gene matches: 7. Germline lookup yields CDR1 SGHAT and CDR2 FQNNGV.

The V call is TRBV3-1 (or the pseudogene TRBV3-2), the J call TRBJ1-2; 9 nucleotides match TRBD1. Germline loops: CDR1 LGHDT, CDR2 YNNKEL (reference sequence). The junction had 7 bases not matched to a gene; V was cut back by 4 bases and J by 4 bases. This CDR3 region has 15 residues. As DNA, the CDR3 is TGTGCCAGCAGCCCACGGACAGGGGATAGCTATGGCTACACCTTC. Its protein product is CASSPRTGDSYGYTF.

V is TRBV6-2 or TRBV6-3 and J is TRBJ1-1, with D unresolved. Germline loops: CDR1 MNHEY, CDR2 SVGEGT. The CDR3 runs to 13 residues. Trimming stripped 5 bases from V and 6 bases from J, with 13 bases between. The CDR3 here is CASSPPVVPEAFF. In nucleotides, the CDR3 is TGTGCCAGCAGTCCCCCAGTGGTGCCTGAAGCTTTCTTT.

The CDR3 DNA follows: TGTGCCAGCAGCCTAACGGGGTTGACGGAAGCTTTCTTT. The encoded protein is CASSLTGLTEAFF. The chain employs TRBV2 and TRBJ1-1, with D unresolved. The V gene lost 6 bases and the J gene lost 8 bases, with 16 bases spanning the gap. The V gene's germline CDR1 is SNHLY and CDR2 FYNNEI. The CDR3 has 13 amino acids.

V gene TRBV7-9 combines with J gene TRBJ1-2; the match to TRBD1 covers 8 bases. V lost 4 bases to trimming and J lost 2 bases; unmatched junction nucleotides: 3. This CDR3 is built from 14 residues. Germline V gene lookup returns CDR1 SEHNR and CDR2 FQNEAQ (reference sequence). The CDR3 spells CASSSRDRNYGYTF. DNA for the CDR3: TGTGCCAGCAGCTCTCGGGACAGGAACTATGGCTACACCTTC.

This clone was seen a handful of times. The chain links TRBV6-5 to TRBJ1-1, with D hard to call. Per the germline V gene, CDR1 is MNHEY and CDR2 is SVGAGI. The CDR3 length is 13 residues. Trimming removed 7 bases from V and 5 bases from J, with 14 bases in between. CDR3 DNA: TGTGCCAGCATAGGTTCAGGCCTGACTGAAGCTTTCTTT. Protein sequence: CASIGSGLTEAFF.